What follows are 26 T cell receptor beta chains derived from one specimen sequenced in a study of cytomegalovirus exposure and HLA in healthy donors. 60 Vbeta and 13 Jbeta primers were used in PCR. Repertoires were generated with immunoSEQ multiplex PCR, while TCRdb's copy carries only in-frame clones and drops some. The repertoire has about 61,000 clones, around 89% of them found once; the top ten carry about 1.6%. The sample comprised PBMCs. The receptors stem from a man aged 25-40 years in good health and CMV-seropositive.

V usage is TRBV6-5 and J usage is TRBJ2-1; TRBD2 matches 12 bases. CDR1 MNHEY and CDR2 SVGAGI come from the germline V gene. The CDR3 loop spans 14 amino acids. Trimming at V came to 5 bases and at J to 8 bases, leaving 4 bases not matched to a gene. The chain's CDR3 is CASSVTSGSDEQFF. The CDR3 DNA reads as TGTGCCAGCAGTGTGACTAGCGGGAGCGATGAGCAGTTCTTC.

This rearrangement joins TRBV19 to TRBJ1-2, with 9 bases identical to TRBD1. The CDR3 is 14 amino acids. Germline CDR1 is LNHDA and CDR2 is SQIVND (reference sequence). V lost 5 bases and J lost 2; bases outside the gene matches: 3. The CDR3 nucleotides read TGTGCCAGTAGTTCGACAGGGGGGAACTATGGCTACACCTTC. As protein: CASSSTGGNYGYTF.

This chain connects TRBV5-1 to TRBJ2-1; D unclear. The CDR3 spans 14 residues. Germline CDR1 SGHRS, CDR2 YFSETQ. V lost 2 bases and J lost 7, with 13 bases in between. CDR3 residues: CASSFSTQLNEQFF. Written as DNA, the CDR3 is TGCGCCAGCAGCTTTTCGACTCAACTAAATGAGCAGTTCTTC.

J is TRBJ1-1 and V is TRBV7-2, with 8 positions matching TRBD1. The CDR3 loop spans 17 amino acids. V dropped 5 bases and J dropped 5; count of bases not matched to a gene: 16. Germline V lookup: CDR1 SGHTA, CDR2 FQGNSA. The CDR3 DNA reads as TGTGCCAGCAGCCCACCCCCCCCGCCAGGGGGCGCGACTGAAGCTTTCTTT. It codes for CASSPPPPPGGATEAFF.

The V gene is TRBV10-3, the J gene TRBJ2-7; D is uncertain. The CDR3 length is 14 residues. Looked up from germline, CDR1 is ENHRY and CDR2 is SYGVKD. The ends were cut back, 5 bases at V and 3 bases at J, with 14 bases in the middle. In nucleotides, the CDR3 is TGTGCCATCAGTTCTGACACGAGCCTCTACGAGCAGTACTTC. Amino acids: CAISSDTSLYEQYF.

The J gene is TRBJ2-5, the V gene TRBV28; D might be TRBD1 (6 bases). In germline, CDR1 is MDHEN, CDR2 SYDVKM. The CDR3 has 14 residues. Between the trimmed V and J ends, which lost 2 bases and 5 bases, there was a span of 12 bases. The CDR3, as DNA: TGTGCCAGCAGTTTAGGGGGCAGGGTTGAGACCCAGTACTTC. This sequence encodes CASSLGGRVETQYF. The variable domain in full, with the rest retrieved from reference TRBV28 and TRBJ2-5, is DVKVTQSSRYLVKRTGEKVFLECVQDMDHENMFWYRQDPGLGLRLIYFSYDVKMKEKGDIPEGYSVSREKKERFSLILESASTNQTSMYLCASSLGGRVETQYFGPGTRLLVL.

This clone was seen only once. The CDR3 coding sequence is TGTGCCAGCAGCCAAGAACTAGCGGCAGGCAATGAGCAGTTCTTC. Its protein is CASSQELAAGNEQFF. The chain recombines TRBV4-2 with TRBJ2-1; 8 bases line up with TRBD2. V lost 0 bases to trimming and J lost 6 bases; unmatched junction nucleotides: 4. From germline, CDR1 is LGHNA and CDR2 YNFKEQ. The CDR3 spans 15 residues.

The sample holds a few counts of this clone. V and J are TRBV5-1 and TRBJ2-1, with D possibly TRBD2 on 5 matching bases. There are 14 residues in the CDR3. Germline CDR1 SGHRS, CDR2 YFSETQ. V dropped 1 base and J dropped 7 bases, with 12 bases sitting between them. The CDR3 region has the DNA TGCGCCAGCAGCTTGATTCTAGCAGTAAATGAGCAGTTCTTC. Residues: CASSLILAVNEQFF.

The rearrangement links TRBV4-3 to TRBJ1-5; D not resolved. The length of the CDR3 is 17 residues. V gave up 0 bases and J gave up 4 bases, with 16 bases separating them. Germline assignment: CDR1 LGHNA and CDR2 YSLEER. DNA for the CDR3: TGCGCCAGCAGCCAAGATCACTGGCGGTACGAAAATCAGCCCCAGCATTTT. It codes for CASSQDHWRYENQPQHF.

CDR3 loop: CASSVAGLYEQYF. CDR3 sequence (DNA): TGTGCCAGCAGTGTGGCGGGGCTCTACGAGCAGTACTTC. The rearrangement uses TRBV6-1 and TRBJ2-7; a possible D gene is TRBD2 (6 bases). Deletions cut 4 bases from V and 3 bases from J, with 10 bases between. Germline assignment: CDR1 MNHNS and CDR2 SASEGT. The CDR3 loop spans 13 amino acids.

V usage is TRBV7-9 and J usage is TRBJ2-1, with 7 bases identical to TRBD2. J was trimmed by 7 bases and V by 1 base; bases with no gene match: 10. Germline values: CDR1 SEHNR, CDR2 FQNEAQ (reference sequence). There are 16 residues in the CDR3. This CDR3 reads CASSLVGRETRNEQFF. CDR3 bases: TGTGCCAGCAGCTTAGTTGGGCGGGAGACGAGGAATGAGCAGTTCTTC.

For this clone: At one boundary the junction diverges from the germline segment, which might be a read error. The chain has TRBV6-1 and TRBJ2-3; D is ambiguous. CDR3 length: 13 amino acids. CDR1 MNHNS and CDR2 SASEGT come from the germline V gene. The CDR3 loop reads CTSSGAFGDTQYF. The CDR3, as DNA: TGTACCAGCAGTGGAGCTTTCGGAGATACGCAGTATTTT.

As concerns this clone: Other DNA variants within this sample encode the same CDR3. The gene calls are TRBV28 and TRBJ1-5, with unresolved D. The length of the CDR3 is 12 residues. Germline loops: CDR1 MDHEN, CDR2 SYDVKM. V was shortened by 4 bases and J by 4 bases, with 5 bases between the two germline ends. CDR3 DNA sequence: TGTGCCAGCAGTTCCGGGAATCAGCCCCAGCATTTT. This gives the protein CASSSGNQPQHF.

The chain joins TRBV5-4 to TRBJ2-1; TRBD2 matches 8 bases. The CDR3 has 15 amino acids. Germline CDR1 and CDR2: SGHNT and YYREEE (reference sequence). With V trimmed by 0 bases and J by 5 bases, 4 bases remained unmatched. The CDR3 here is CASSLASGSHNEQFF. CDR3 in DNA: TGTGCCAGCAGCTTGGCTAGCGGGTCCCACAATGAGCAGTTCTTC.

The chain uses TRBV27 and TRBJ1-1; D is unresolved. The CDR3 is 15 residues long. Germline V gene sequence: CDR1 MNHEY, CDR2 SMNVEV (reference sequence). The germline V and J ends were trimmed by 6 bases and 1 base, with 15 bases remaining between them. The CDR3, as DNA: TGTGCCAGCAGCCGGCCGGAGCTGAGGAACACTGAAGCTTTCTTT. Protein: CASSRPELRNTEAFF.

The chain couples TRBV20-1 to TRBJ2-7; D is undetermined. Germline V gene lookup returns CDR1 DFQATT and CDR2 SNEGSKA (reference sequence). This CDR3 comprises 11 residues. Trimming took off 3 bases at V and 6 bases at J, with 9 bases between the two ends. The CDR3 loop reads CSASVVLEQYF. The CDR3, as DNA: TGCAGTGCTAGCGTAGTCCTCGAGCAGTACTTC.

The chain has TRBV18 and TRBJ1-5; the match to TRBD1 covers 8 bases. CDR3 length: 16 residues. Germline lookup yields CDR1 KGHSH and CDR2 LQKENI. V lost 2 bases and J lost 4; bases outside the gene matches: 7. The DNA for the CDR3 is TGTGCCAGCTCACCAAGGGGACAGGTCCCAAATCAGCCCCAGCATTTT. Its protein product is CASSPRGQVPNQPQHF.

J is TRBJ2-3 and V is TRBV29-1, with 8 nucleotides matching TRBD2. The CDR3 spans 16 residues. V was clipped by 1 base and J by 0 bases; unmatched bases: 6. The germline V gene has CDR1 SQVTM and CDR2 ANQGSEA. This chain's CDR3 is CSVEGISSGSTDTQYF. The CDR3 nucleotides read TGCAGCGTTGAAGGGATTTCTAGCGGGAGCACAGATACGCAGTATTTT.

The J gene is TRBJ1-1, the V gene TRBV19, with 8 bases aligning to TRBD1. With V trimmed by 8 bases and J by 7 bases, 6 bases remained unmatched. This CDR3 has 12 amino acids. Germline V lookup: CDR1 LNHDA, CDR2 SQIVND (reference sequence). For the CDR3, the DNA is TGTGCCAGTCGACAGGGGAACCTTGAAGCTTTCTTT. This codes for CASRQGNLEAFF.

This chain connects TRBV18 to TRBJ2-1; 10 nucleotides match TRBD2. This CDR3 comprises 18 residues. CDR1 and CDR2 (germline): KGHSH, LQKENI. With 1 base clipped from V and 0 bases from J, the junction kept 6 bases outside the gene matches. The CDR3 spells CASSPLAGGGSSYNEQFF. In nucleotides, the CDR3 is TGTGCCAGCTCACCACTAGCGGGGGGTGGTAGCTCCTACAATGAGCAGTTCTTC.

The chain uses TRBV2 and TRBJ1-5; a weak D match, TRBD1 (5 bases). The length of the CDR3 is 14 residues. Trimming cost V 6 bases and J 3 bases, with 12 bases left between them. The germline CDR1 and CDR2 sequences are SNHLY and FYNNEI. CDR3 nucleotides: TGTGCCAGCAGGGCCCGGGGGATCAATCAGCCCCAGCATTTT. Residues: CASRARGINQPQHF.

V gene TRBV7-2 combines with J gene TRBJ2-3, with 7 bases matching TRBD2. This CDR3 spans 17 amino acids. Germline V gene sequence: CDR1 SGHTA, CDR2 FQGNSA. V shed 1 base and J 3 bases; nucleotides not matched to a gene: 10. CDR3 amino acids: CASSLGPSGLVTDTQYF. CDR3 nucleotide sequence: TGTGCCAGCAGCTTAGGTCCTAGCGGTTTGGTTACAGATACGCAGTATTTT.

The rearrangement links TRBV18 to TRBJ2-6; D is undetermined. Trimming took 2 bases from V and 4 from J, leaving 6 bases between them. The length of the CDR3 is 14 residues. The germline gives CDR1 KGHSH, CDR2 LQKENI. The CDR3 DNA reads as TGTGCCAGCTCACCAACTACCGGGGCCAACGTCCTGACTTTC. This gives the protein CASSPTTGANVLTF.

Notes on this clone: This likely comes from a read error, as the CDR3 has no conserved phenylalanine or tryptophan at its end. The chain joins TRBV7-6 to TRBJ2-7; unclear D gene. The CDR3 runs 15 residues. In germline, CDR1 is SGHVS, CDR2 FNYEAQ. The V end lost 5 bases, the J end lost 0 bases, and 14 bases lay between the germline ends. Here the CDR3 DNA reads TGTGCCAGCAGCCGCTTCTCAGGTCCCTCCTACGAGCAGTACCTC. This codes for CASSRFSGPSYEQYL.

The CDR3 nucleotides are TGCGCCAGCAGCCAAGCGGTAAGCGTTAGCTCCTACAATGAGCAGTTCTTC. As protein: CASSQAVSVSSYNEQFF. The rearrangement links TRBV4-3 to TRBJ2-1; the D is unclear. The CDR3 is 17 amino acids. Germline V gene lookup returns CDR1 LGHNA and CDR2 YSLEER. V was pared by 1 base and J by 0 bases, with 13 bases between.

The CDR3 region is CASSRLAVYNEQFF. In nucleotides, the CDR3 is TGTGCCAGCAGCCGACTAGCGGTCTACAATGAGCAGTTCTTC. The V and J genes are TRBV2 and TRBJ2-1; 9 bases fit TRBD2. CDR3 length equals 14 residues. After removal of 6 bases from V and 3 bases from J, the junction contained 3 bases not matched to a gene. In germline, CDR1 is SNHLY, CDR2 FYNNEI.